A single sample is the source of the 4 T cell receptor beta chains below, sequenced in a study of human T cells and chemical hapten exposure (TCRdb year 2021). Receptor libraries were prepared by RACE. The sequencer was a NextSeq 500. TCRdb reanalyzed the raw reads on its own, using fastp at Q25 for trimming and MiXCR for clone calling, and kept in-frame beta chains. Identical CDR3 protein sequences are pooled into one entry, listed with their most common genes and DNA. The sample table contains 150,000 to 200,000 distinct CDR3 sequences; only one count was recorded for more than 25% of them. The ten largest account for about 2.8% of the sample. What the time point label conveys for this sample: pre-sensitization, week 0. This specimen's treatment or condition label, per the study, means: therapeutic diphenylcyclopropenone sensitization with weekly scalp DPC. Source: whole blood, taken in connection with sensitization to the hapten diphenylcyclopropenone (DPC). The receptors here all came from a woman between 25 and 40 years old with alopecia areata. Some clones in this sample may be carry-over from other donors' samples.

This clonotype was recorded many times. In DNA, the CDR3 is TGCGCCAGCAGCCAGGAACTTCGGGGACTAGTCTATGAGCAGTTCTTC. It codes for CASSQELRGLVYEQFF. V gene TRBV4-3 combines with J gene TRBJ2-1; 8 bases line up with TRBD2. The CDR3 runs to 16 residues. With V trimmed by 3 bases and J by 8 bases, 12 bases remained unmatched. Germline assignment: CDR1 LGHNA and CDR2 YSLEER.

This clonotype was seen a handful of times. The chain employs TRBV5-1 and TRBJ2-1; unclear D gene. Trimming removed 2 bases at V and 1 base at J, with 4 bases between. CDR1 and CDR2 from the germline V gene are SGHRS and YFSETQ. The CDR3 consists of 13 residues. CDR3 nucleotides: TGCGCCAGCAGCTTCGTGTCCTACAATGAGCAGTTCTTC. Protein product: CASSFVSYNEQFF. The whole variable domain, remainder taken from reference TRBV5-1 and TRBJ2-1, is KAGVTQTPRYLIKTRGQQVTLSCSPISGHRSVSWYQQTPGQGLQFLFEYFSETQRNKGNFPGRFSGRQFSNSRSEMNVSTLELGDSALYLCASSFVSYNEQFFGPGTRLTVL.

The chain joins TRBV12-3 or TRBV12-4 to TRBJ2-3, with D perhaps TRBD1 (5 bases). Trimming removed 5 bases at V and 14 bases at J, with 20 bases between. The CDR3 is 13 residues long. The CDR3 region is CASSPLGSTQGYF. CDR3 bases: TGTGCCAGCAGTCCCCTGGGCTCCACCCAGGGGTATTTT.

The chain employs TRBV28 and TRBJ2-1, with 9 bases fitting TRBD2. This CDR3 comprises 16 residues. V lost 2 bases to trimming and J lost 6 bases; unmatched junction nucleotides: 8. Germline assignment: CDR1 MDHEN and CDR2 SYDVKM. This CDR3 is CASSLGWTSVGNEQFF. CDR3 DNA: TGTGCCAGCAGTTTAGGTTGGACTAGCGTGGGCAATGAGCAGTTCTTC.